This TCR beta chain appears in the sequencing data of a study of Graves' ophthalmopathy and Graves' hyperthyroidism. This clonotype was recorded a few times. From RNA, the CDR3 regions of TCR beta chains were amplified and sequenced. HTBI primers were used in a first-round RT-PCR, which preceded a second-round multiplex PCR. TCRdb fed the multiplex PCR reads into MiXCR, producing one record per CDR3 protein. Among just over 400,000 distinct CDR3 sequences, roughly 21% were seen once, and the ten largest hold more than 2.5%. The CDR3 covers 15 residues. Trimming left V 4 bases short and J 0 bases short, with 7 bases between. Germline CDR1 is LGHNA and CDR2 is YSLEER.

The sequence was collected from a woman in her late teens or twenties with stable Graves' hyperthyroidism. Material: peripheral blood. The chain recombines TRBV4-3 with TRBJ2-6; the D is unclear. CDR3 coding DNA: TGCGCCAGCAGCCCAGTGAGCTCTGGGGCCAACGTCCTGACTTTC. Translating it yields CASSPVSSGANVLTF.